What follows are 12 T cell receptor beta chains derived from one specimen sequenced in a study of OX40 agonist ivuxolimab in advanced cancers. Clones were read by immunoSEQ multiplex PCR, and TCRdb kept only the in-frame ones, dropping some. Of roughly 45,000 clones listed, about 88% were seen once; the top ten hold roughly 3.2%. Sequences were derived from CD4+ or CD8+ T cells sorted from blood, sampled in a trial of the OX40 agonist ivuxolimab. The receptors were gathered from an adult with an advanced solid tumor such as melanoma, head and neck, liver or kidney cancer.

V usage is TRBV7-9 and J usage is TRBJ2-5; 7 bases are a match to TRBD1. This CDR3 comprises 14 residues. Per germline, CDR1 SEHNR and CDR2 FQNEAQ (reference sequence). V gave up 3 bases and J gave up 4 bases; unmatched junction bases: 5. The DNA of the CDR3 is TGTGCCAGCAGCTTTCCCCAGGGGGTAGAGACCCAGTACTTC. This translates into CASSFPQGVETQYF.

This clone was counted a single time. J is TRBJ2-3 and V is TRBV5-4; 10 bases are a match to TRBD2. The CDR3 consists of 16 residues. J gave up 8 bases and V 4 bases, and 13 bases lay outside the gene matches. Germline CDR1 is SGHNT and CDR2 is YYREEE (reference sequence). For the CDR3, the DNA is TGTGCCAGCAGCACTCCTAGCGGGAGATCGATTGGTACGCAGTATTTT. It is translated as CASSTPSGRSIGTQYF.

The rearrangement uses TRBV30 and TRBJ1-4; 7 bases align to TRBD1. This CDR3 has 14 residues. Germline assignment: CDR1 GTSNPN and CDR2 SVGIG (reference sequence). V lost 5 bases to trimming and J lost 2 bases; unmatched junction nucleotides: 5. This CDR3 reads CAWGRGGTNEKLFF. The CDR3 nucleotides are TGTGCCTGGGGCAGGGGGGGCACTAATGAAAAACTGTTTTTT.

The rearrangement links TRBV7-2 to TRBJ1-5; TRBD1 might be the D (5 bases). The CDR3 runs to 14 residues. V was trimmed by 6 bases and J by 3 bases, leaving 12 bases between them. Germline values: CDR1 SGHTA, CDR2 FQGNSA. CDR3 DNA: TGTGCCAGCAGTACAGGATCCAACAATCAGCCCCAGCATTTT. This gives the protein CASSTGSNNQPQHF.

The table lists this clone with a few counts. The junction and the germline gene differ at one end; a read error may be behind it. In the same sample, other DNA sequences code for this CDR3. This chain links TRBV5-4 with TRBJ1-1; a possible D gene is TRBD1 (5 bases). Germline V gives CDR1 SGHNT, CDR2 YYREEE (reference sequence). There are 15 residues in the CDR3. The CDR3 spells CASSQEWGGNTEAFF. The CDR3 DNA is TGCGCCAGCAGCCAGGAATGGGGGGGGAACACTGAAGCTTTCTTT.

This chain links TRBV4-3 with TRBJ1-3; D gene unclear. The germline V and J ends were trimmed by 0 bases and 0 bases, with 15 bases remaining between them. From germline, CDR1 is LGHNA and CDR2 YSLEER. The CDR3 is made up of 18 amino acids. In nucleotides, the CDR3 is TGCGCCAGCAGCCAAGACCCGACGGGTGGAGTCTCTGGAAACACCATATATTTT. It codes for CASSQDPTGGVSGNTIYF.

The chain is built from TRBV19 and TRBJ1-3, with 7 bases lining up with TRBD1. This CDR3 spans 15 amino acids. The J segment lost 1 base and the V segment lost 6 bases, leaving 6 bases of the junction unmatched. Germline CDR1 LNHDA, CDR2 SQIVND (reference sequence). CDR3 in amino acids: CASRAGTASGNTIYF. DNA of the CDR3: TGTGCCAGTAGGGCCGGGACAGCTTCTGGAAACACCATATATTTT.

The V and J genes are TRBV5-1 and TRBJ1-3; possible D gene TRBD1, 5 bases. The CDR3 is made up of 16 amino acids. The ends were cut back, 1 base at V and 2 bases at J, with 13 bases in the middle. CDR1 SGHRS and CDR2 YFSETQ come from the germline V gene. CDR3 loop: CASSLTTPGPGNTIYF. The CDR3 nucleotides read TGCGCCAGCAGCTTGACAACACCGGGACCTGGAAACACCATATATTTT.

V usage is TRBV9 and J usage is TRBJ1-2; no firm D call. V was clipped by 4 bases and J by 8 bases, with 15 bases between them. CDR3 length: 13 amino acids. CDR1 and CDR2 (germline): SGDLS, YYNGEE. The CDR3 is CASSLEDGFGYTF. In DNA, the CDR3 is TGTGCCAGCAGCCTAGAGGATGGGTTCGGCTACACCTTC.

The V and J genes are TRBV7-2 and TRBJ1-5; D is undetermined. The CDR3 consists of 14 residues. The V and J ends lost 1 base and 7 bases respectively, with 11 bases between them. CDR1 and CDR2 (germline): SGHTA, FQGNSA. DNA of the CDR3: TGTGCCAGCAGCTTAGGCAGGATCCAACAGCCCCAGCATTTT. Its protein product is CASSLGRIQQPQHF.

This clone was picked up a small number of times. The V and J genes are TRBV7-9 and TRBJ2-1; D ambiguous. The V gene lost 4 bases and the J gene lost 5 bases, with 12 bases spanning the gap. This CDR3 has 14 residues. Germline loops: CDR1 SEHNR, CDR2 FQNEAQ (reference sequence). The CDR3 bases are TGTGCCAGCAGCTCCTATCACACGGACAATGAGCAGTTCTTC. Translated, it gives CASSSYHTDNEQFF.

The chain recombines TRBV6-1 with TRBJ1-5; D perhaps matches TRBD1 (5 bases). CDR1 is MNHNS and CDR2 is SASEGT in the germline V gene. The V gene lost 3 bases and the J gene lost 2 bases, with 11 bases spanning the gap. There are 15 residues in the CDR3. The chain's CDR3 is CASSDQGMGNQPQHF. The CDR3 DNA follows: TGTGCCAGCAGTGATCAGGGTATGGGCAATCAGCCCCAGCATTTT.